Below are 18 T cell receptor beta chains sequenced from a single sample in a study of technical replicates of blood from a few donors. Sequencing used immunoSEQ multiplex PCR; TCRdb keeps in-frame clones, though not all of them. The sample has tens of thousands of clones, over 90% seen once. The specimen was T cells isolated from PBMCs. These receptors were obtained from a human donor in good health.

A few counts support this clone. The rearrangement links TRBV2 to TRBJ2-5; D is ambiguous. This CDR3 is built from 12 residues. CDR1 SNHLY and CDR2 FYNNEI come from the germline V gene. Trimming took off 8 bases at V and 5 bases at J, with 12 bases between the two ends. CDR3 bases: TGTGCCAGCTTCGGGTTCGAGGAGACCCAGTACTTC. Translation gives CASFGFEETQYF.

The rearrangement uses TRBV9 and TRBJ1-2; 12 nucleotides agree with TRBD1. CDR1 is SGDLS, CDR2 YYNGEE, per germline. V lost 3 bases to trimming and J lost 4 bases; unmatched junction nucleotides: 4. This CDR3 is built from 15 residues. The DNA of the CDR3 is TGTGCCAGCAGCGGGGGGACAGGGGGCGCCTATGGCTACACCTTC. It specifies CASSGGTGGAYGYTF.

The chain recombines TRBV7-2 with TRBJ2-2; 9 bases are shared with TRBD1. The CDR3 is 15 residues long. The V segment lost 5 bases and the J segment 6 bases; nucleotides outside the gene matches: 7. The germline CDR1 and CDR2 sequences are SGHTA and FQGNSA. The CDR3 here is CASSVQGAKSGELFF. CDR3 DNA: TGTGCCAGCAGCGTACAGGGGGCCAAGTCCGGGGAGCTGTTTTTT.

The chain has TRBV19 and TRBJ1-1; D remains unclear. From germline, CDR1 is LNHDA and CDR2 SQIVND (reference sequence). The CDR3 contains 13 residues. V lost 1 base and J lost 1, with 4 bases in between. CDR3 nucleotides: TGTGCCAGTAGTATAGGTAGGAACACTGAAGCTTTCTTT. Amino acids: CASSIGRNTEAFF.

The chain joins TRBV2 to TRBJ1-2, with a weak D call TRBD1 (5 bases). The germline CDR1 and CDR2 sequences are SNHLY and FYNNEI. V lost 8 bases and J lost 6, with 13 bases in between. The CDR3 loop spans 12 amino acids. CDR3 sequence: CASVPGDNGYTF. In DNA form, the CDR3 reads TGTGCCAGCGTCCCGGGGGATAATGGCTACACCTTC.

The chain employs TRBV11-1 and TRBJ2-7, with D perhaps TRBD2 (5 bases). Germline V gene sequence: CDR1 SGHAT, CDR2 FQDESV (reference sequence). The CDR3 spans 12 residues. Trimming removed 3 bases at V and 5 bases at J, with 8 bases between. CDR3: CASSFGSDEQYF. For the CDR3, the DNA is TGTGCCAGCAGCTTTGGGAGTGACGAGCAGTACTTC.

The chain links TRBV5-8 to TRBJ1-1; D unresolved. The V gene lost 6 bases and the J gene lost 1 base, with 7 bases spanning the gap. This CDR3 contains 12 residues. Germline values: CDR1 SGHTS, CDR2 YDEGEE. The CDR3 bases are TGTGCCAGCATCAAAGCGAACACTGAAGCTTTCTTT. It encodes CASIKANTEAFF. Full variable domain (outside the CDR3, taken from reference TRBV5-8 and TRBJ1-1): EAGVTQSPTHLIKTRGQQATLRCSPISGHTSVYWYQQALGLGLQFLLWYDEGEERNRGNFPPRFSGRQFPNYSSELNVNALELEDSALYLCASIKANTEAFFGQGTRLTVV.

This clone was picked up one time. This chain uses TRBV9 with TRBJ1-1; D is perhaps TRBD1 (5 bases). Per germline, CDR1 SGDLS and CDR2 YYNGEE. CDR3 length: 13 residues. Deletions cut 2 bases from V and 4 bases from J, with 9 bases between. The CDR3 sequence is CASSVGGTTEAFF. DNA of the CDR3: TGTGCCAGCAGCGTGGGGGGTACCACTGAAGCTTTCTTT.

V and J are TRBV30 and TRBJ1-5; possible D gene TRBD1, 6 bases. Trimming removed 0 bases at V and 1 base at J, with 16 bases between. Germline V gene data show CDR1 as GTSNPN and CDR2 as SVGIG (reference sequence). The CDR3 totals 17 residues. The CDR3 loop reads CAWSVDQGSWSNQPQHF. The CDR3, as DNA: TGTGCCTGGAGTGTAGACCAGGGGAGTTGGAGCAATCAGCCCCAGCATTTT.

The chain employs TRBV5-1 and TRBJ1-2; unclear D gene. CDR3 size: 15 residues. CDR1 SGHRS and CDR2 YFSETQ come from the germline V gene. V gave up 4 bases and J gave up 0 bases, with 13 bases separating them. CDR3 amino acids: CASSPTKASNYGYTF. DNA for the CDR3: TGCGCCAGCAGCCCGACTAAAGCCTCTAACTATGGCTACACCTTC.

The chain uses TRBV7-9 and TRBJ2-3; the D is unclear. The CDR3 extends over 12 amino acids. With 0 bases removed from V and 8 bases from J, the gap between germline ends came to 6 bases. CDR1 and CDR2 (germline): SEHNR, FQNEAQ (reference sequence). DNA of the CDR3: TGTGCCAGCAGCTTAGCGTTCTCTACGCAGTATTTT. This sequence encodes CASSLAFSTQYF.

This sequence joins TRBV5-4 and TRBJ2-7, with D possibly TRBD2 on 6 matching bases. This CDR3 has 13 residues. The V gene lost 4 bases and the J gene lost 5 bases, with 13 bases spanning the gap. Germline CDR1 and CDR2: SGHNT and YYREEE (reference sequence). CDR3 sequence: CASSPGLGDEQYF. Written as DNA, the CDR3 is TGTGCCAGCAGCCCGGGACTTGGGGACGAGCAGTACTTC.

This clone was seen just once. The rearrangement links TRBV2 to TRBJ2-2; 10 bases align to TRBD2. The CDR3 spans 13 residues. Germline CDR1 SNHLY, CDR2 FYNNEI. The junction had 1 base not matched to a gene; V was cut back by 5 bases and J by 7 bases. This CDR3 is CASSLAGGGELFF. As DNA, the CDR3 is TGTGCCAGCAGTTTAGCGGGAGGCGGGGAGCTGTTTTTT.

The genes are TRBV9 and TRBJ2-1; D perhaps matches TRBD2 (6 bases). Per germline, CDR1 SGDLS and CDR2 YYNGEE. V was trimmed by 3 bases and J by 10 bases, leaving 14 bases between them. The CDR3 extends over 13 amino acids. CDR3 amino acids: CASSATLLAEQFF. The CDR3 DNA follows: TGTGCCAGCAGCGCCACCCTCCTAGCGGAGCAGTTCTTC.

The CDR3 nucleotides read TGTGCCAGCAGTCCGTGGGTTGGACAGGGAGAAAAACTGTTTTTT. This codes for CASSPWVGQGEKLFF. V and J are TRBV27 and TRBJ1-4; 8 nucleotides match TRBD1. The CDR3 sequence is 15 residues long. With 5 bases clipped from V and 8 bases from J, the junction kept 10 bases outside the gene matches. Germline-derived CDR1 and CDR2 are MNHEY and SMNVEV (reference sequence).

This clone was seen once. The chain carries TRBV10-3 and TRBJ2-2; TRBD2 matches at 11 bases. V lost 6 bases to trimming and J lost 7 bases; unmatched junction nucleotides: 7. The CDR3 sequence is 15 residues long. Germline V gene lookup returns CDR1 ENHRY and CDR2 SYGVKD. The CDR3 sequence is CAISLAGGGGGELFF. For the CDR3, the DNA is TGTGCCATCAGCCTAGCGGGAGGAGGGGGCGGGGAGCTGTTTTTT.

This rearrangement joins TRBV29-1 to TRBJ2-7; the match to TRBD2 covers 9 bases. J lost 3 bases, V lost 5 bases, and 8 bases had no gene match. CDR1 is SQVTM and CDR2 is ANQGSEA in the germline V gene. This CDR3 is 14 amino acids long. The CDR3 here is CSVHKTSGNYEQYF. DNA of the CDR3: TGCAGCGTTCATAAGACTAGCGGAAACTACGAGCAGTACTTC.

The rearrangement joins TRBV27 to TRBJ1-5; D not certain. This CDR3 spans 15 amino acids. The germline V gene encodes CDR1 MNHEY and CDR2 SMNVEV (reference sequence). Deletions cut 2 bases from V and 4 bases from J, with 12 bases between. This CDR3 reads CASSLGVGGNQPQHF. The CDR3, as DNA: TGTGCCAGCAGTTTAGGGGTTGGAGGGAATCAGCCCCAGCATTTT.